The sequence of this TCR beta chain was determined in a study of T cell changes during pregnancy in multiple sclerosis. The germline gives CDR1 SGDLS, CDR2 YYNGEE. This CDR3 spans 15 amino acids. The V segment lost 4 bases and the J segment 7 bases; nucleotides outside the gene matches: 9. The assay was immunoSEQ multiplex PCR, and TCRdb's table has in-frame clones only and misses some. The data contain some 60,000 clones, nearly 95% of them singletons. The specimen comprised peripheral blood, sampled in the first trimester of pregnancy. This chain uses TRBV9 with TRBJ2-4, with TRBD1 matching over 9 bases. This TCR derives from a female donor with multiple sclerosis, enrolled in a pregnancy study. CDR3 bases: TGTGCCAGCAGCCCCCGACAGGGGGTAAGGAACATTCAGTACTTC. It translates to CASSPRQGVRNIQYF.